This is a list of T cell receptor beta chains from one sample in a study of CD8 T cells in Susac syndrome. From the immunoSEQ multiplex PCR reads, TCRdb called clonotypes with MiXCR, one entry per CDR3 protein. The sample contains some 190,000 distinct CDR3 sequences, approximately 93% of which appear only once. Sequencing was performed on CD4+ T cells from PBMCs. These receptors came from a human donor in good health. Both conserved end residues are part of each CDR3. Each record gives: CDR3 DNA, CDR3 protein, V gene, J gene, D gene, clone size. A D gene is named only where the DNA matches it firmly. Part of the rows lack a size; the others show once, few, many or a class for expanded clones.

TGTGCCAGCAGTCCAGGGGCGGCCCAGTACTTC	CASSPGAAQYF	TRBV28	TRBJ2-5	.	.
TGCGCCAGCAGCCAAGCTATGCAGGGGGGCTATGGCTACACCTTC	CASSQAMQGGYGYTF	TRBV4-3	TRBJ1-2	TRBD1	few
TGTGCCAGCAGGCCAGCGAACACCGGGGAGCTGTTTTTT	CASRPANTGELFF	TRBV25-1	TRBJ2-2	.	once
TGTGCCAGCAGCCAAGACCGGGTGGGGCCCCAGCATTTT	CASSQDRVGPQHF	TRBV4-2	TRBJ1-5	.	.
TGTGCCAGCAGCCAAGATCGGGTTTTCACCGGGGAGCTGTTTTTT	CASSQDRVFTGELFF	TRBV4-2	TRBJ2-2	.	.
TGTGCCAGCAGCTTAATTCGGCTGGGCTCGGGCACTGAAGCTTTCTTT	CASSLIRLGSGTEAFF	TRBV13	TRBJ1-1	.	.
TGTGCCAGCCACAGTATTAATTCACCCCTCCACTTT	CASHSINSPLHF	TRBV3-1	TRBJ1-6	.	.
TGTGCCAGCAGTTACTCGCAGACTGCTGGGGTAAACGAGCAGTACTTC	CASSYSQTAGVNEQYF	TRBV6-6	TRBJ2-7	.	.
TGTGCCAGCAGCCAAGGGACAGGGGGGACTAGCGGGGGGCACTACGAGCAGTACTTC	CASSQGTGGTSGGHYEQYF	TRBV4-2	TRBJ2-7	TRBD2	.
TGTGCCAGTAGTCTCACAGGGTCCAGGACCGGGGAGCTGTTTTTT	CASSLTGSRTGELFF	TRBV19	TRBJ2-2	.	.
TGTGCCAGCAGCGTAGTAGGGGGTTTCTCTACCTATAGCAATCAGCCCCAGCATTTT	CASSVVGGFSTYSNQPQHF	TRBV9	TRBJ1-5	.	.
TGCGCCAGCAGCTATCAAGGCGAAAAACTGTTTTTT	CASSYQGEKLFF	TRBV4-1	TRBJ1-4	.	.
TGCGCCAGCAGCCGGGACCCGGCCAACTCCTACGAGCAGTACTTC	CASSRDPANSYEQYF	TRBV5-1	TRBJ2-7	.	.
TGCGCCAGCAGCTTCGGGCCACAGAGCTTCACCGGGGAGCTGTTTTTT	CASSFGPQSFTGELFF	TRBV5-1	TRBJ2-2	.	once
TGTGCCAGCAGTTTGGGTCCGGACAGGCTGAATTCACCCCTCCACTTT	CASSLGPDRLNSPLHF	TRBV27	TRBJ1-6	TRBD1	.
TGTGCCAGCAGCATCTCTAGCGGAAGCACAGATACGCAGTATTTT	CASSISSGSTDTQYF	TRBV7-3	TRBJ2-3	TRBD2	.
TGCAGTGCTAGCCTCCTCCGGGACAGGGACTTTGATACGCAGTATTTT	CSASLLRDRDFDTQYF	TRBV20-1	TRBJ2-3	TRBD1	.
TGCAGTGCTTCCCTTAGCGGGGGTAAAGATACGCAGTATTTT	CSASLSGGKDTQYF	TRBV20-1	TRBJ2-3	TRBD2	once
TGTGCCAGCAGCTTAGGAGCGGTTGGAAACACCATATATTTT	CASSLGAVGNTIYF	TRBV11-2	TRBJ1-3	.	.
TGTGCCAGCAGCGTACTTAGGGACAGGGGCCAAGAGACCCAGTACTTC	CASSVLRDRGQETQYF	TRBV11-2	TRBJ2-5	TRBD1	.
TGTGCCAGCAGTTACTCGGGGGGGATTAGGGATGAGCAGTTCTTC	CASSYSGGIRDEQFF	TRBV6-5	TRBJ2-1	TRBD2	.
TGTGCCAGCAGCTCCCCATCTGATGGGACTGAAGCTTTCTTT	CASSSPSDGTEAFF	TRBV28	TRBJ1-1	.	.
TGTGCCTGCCTCCCAGGAGGCAGCTACGAGCAGTACTTC	CACLPGGSYEQYF	TRBV30	TRBJ2-7	.	.
TGTGCCACTCAGGCCGGCCTGAAGGCCAACGTCCTGACTTTC	CATQAGLKANVLTF	TRBV2	TRBJ2-6	.	.
TGCAGTGCTAGAGAGGGGCGGCAGCCCCAGCATTTT	CSAREGRQPQHF	TRBV20-1	TRBJ1-5	.	.
TGCGCCAGCAGCCAAGCCCTCGGGACTAGCGGGGTAGATACGCAGTATTTT	CASSQALGTSGVDTQYF	TRBV4-3	TRBJ2-3	TRBD2	.
TGTGCCAGTAGTATGAAGACGGTGACTAACTATGGCTACACCTTC	CASSMKTVTNYGYTF	TRBV19	TRBJ1-2	.	.
TGCGCCAGCAGCCATGTCTCGCGGGGGGTCTCCTACAATGAGCAGTTCTTC	CASSHVSRGVSYNEQFF	TRBV4-1	TRBJ2-1	TRBD2	.
TGCAGCGTTGTAGATAGGGGATCTTACACAGATACGCAGTATTTT	CSVVDRGSYTDTQYF	TRBV29-1	TRBJ2-3	.	.
TGTGCCAGCAGTCCGACAGGGAGAGTGGCACCCCTCCACTTT	CASSPTGRVAPLHF	TRBV12-3/TRBV12-4	TRBJ1-6	TRBD1	.
TGCAGTGAAAGGGACAAGAGCACAGATACGCAGTATTTT	CSERDKSTDTQYF	TRBV20-1	TRBJ2-3	.	.
TGTGCCTGGAGTGTACAGGGGGCAAGGGAGACCCAGTACTTC	CAWSVQGARETQYF	TRBV30	TRBJ2-5	TRBD1	.
TGTGCCAGCAGCCACATTGGGACAGATACGCAGTATTTT	CASSHIGTDTQYF	TRBV7-9	TRBJ2-3	.	.
TGTGCCAGCAGTTCCCACGGGCCGAATGTCCCCCAGCATTTT	CASSSHGPNVPQHF	TRBV12-3/TRBV12-4	TRBJ1-5	.	.
TGTGCCAGCAGCCTGACAGCCCCGAACACCGGGGAGCTGTTTTTT	CASSLTAPNTGELFF	TRBV7-9	TRBJ2-2	.	once
TGCGCCAGCAGCGCAGGGGACTCGGGCTTGTATGAAGCTTTCTTT	CASSAGDSGLYEAFF	TRBV5-1	TRBJ1-1	.	.
TGTGCCAGCAGCTTGGGTGGGGATTCACCCCTCCACTTT	CASSLGGDSPLHF	TRBV5-4	TRBJ1-6	.	.